The 25 T cell receptor beta chains below come from one sample, sequenced in a study of beta chain features in type 1 diabetes. Their target antigens are unknown. All of the isolated RNA was reverse transcribed, so expressed TCRB transcripts were sequenced. Sequencing used immunoSEQ multiplex PCR; TCRdb keeps in-frame clones, though not all of them. The sample lists under 400,000 clones, over 10% occurring once. Findings of the study overall: In all four CD4+ subsets, TCRB CDR3 length was significantly, moderately reduced in type 1 diabetes.

The sample was naive CD4+ T cells from blood. All receptors come from a young woman with type 1 diabetes.

The chain is built from TRBV19 and TRBJ1-5, with 10 bases fitting TRBD1. Germline-derived CDR1 and CDR2 are LNHDA and SQIVND (reference sequence). The CDR3 sequence is 13 residues long. V was pared by 8 bases and J by 7 bases, with 5 bases of the junction left unmatched. The CDR3 reads CASRDRGIQPQHF. CDR3 sequence (DNA): TGTGCCAGTCGGGACAGGGGCATCCAGCCCCAGCATTTT.

V is TRBV28 and J is TRBJ2-7, with a tentative D call TRBD1 (6 bases). Germline CDR1 and CDR2: MDHEN and SYDVKM. The CDR3 covers 12 residues. Between the trimmed V and J ends, which lost 7 bases and 7 bases, there was a span of 14 bases. This chain's CDR3 is CASKLGAGEQYF. CDR3 sequence (DNA): TGTGCCAGCAAATTGGGGGCCGGTGAGCAGTACTTC.

This clone was counted between two and nine times. This sequence joins TRBV28 and TRBJ2-7, with 8 bases that match TRBD1. Germline lookup yields CDR1 MDHEN and CDR2 SYDVKM. The CDR3 runs to 13 residues. The trim removed 8 bases at V and 2 bases at J, leaving 5 bases unmatched. CDR3 bases: TGTGCCAGCGGGGGGACAGGTCCCTACGAGCAGTACTTC. Its protein is CASGGTGPYEQYF.

The table lists this clone with a few counts. This chain uses TRBV28 with TRBJ2-1; the match to TRBD2 covers 7 bases. Germline loops: CDR1 MDHEN, CDR2 SYDVKM. The CDR3 covers 15 residues. V shed 6 bases and J 4 bases; nucleotides not matched to a gene: 9. The CDR3 is CASSPGGRVYNEQFF. The CDR3 DNA is TGTGCCAGCAGCCCCGGAGGGAGGGTTTACAATGAGCAGTTCTTC.

This clone was found once. The chain joins TRBV28 to TRBJ2-7; D is possibly TRBD2 (6 bases). V was cut by 7 bases and J by 2 bases, with 15 bases left in between. CDR1 is MDHEN, CDR2 SYDVKM, per germline. The CDR3 consists of 14 residues. CDR3 region: CASKDGTQAYEQYF. DNA of the CDR3: TGTGCCAGCAAAGACGGGACTCAAGCCTACGAGCAGTACTTC.

This clone showed up just a few times. CDR3 in DNA: TGTGCCAGCAGCCTTGTCAGGTCCGAGCAGTACTTC. Translation: CASSLVRSEQYF. The chain carries TRBV7-2 and TRBJ2-7; D unclear. The CDR3 runs to 12 residues. CDR1 is SGHTA, CDR2 FQGNSA, per germline. V shed 5 bases and J shed 6 bases, with 11 bases lying between them.

This clone was observed a few times. The chain employs TRBV10-3 and TRBJ2-3; no firm D call. V lost 0 bases and J 6 bases, leaving 4 bases between the germline ends. Germline V CDR1 and CDR2: ENHRY, SYGVKD. This CDR3 has 12 amino acids. CDR3 nucleotides: TGTGCCATCAGTGAGTCGAGGGATACGCAGTATTTT. This gives the protein CAISESRDTQYF.

The V gene is TRBV29-1, the J gene TRBJ2-3; maybe TRBD2 (5 bases). Between the trimmed V and J ends, which lost 3 bases and 6 bases, there was a span of 10 bases. The CDR3 covers 12 residues. The germline V gene has CDR1 SQVTM and CDR2 ANQGSEA. Here the CDR3 reads CSVEWESDTQYF. As DNA, the CDR3 is TGCAGCGTTGAGTGGGAGTCCGATACGCAGTATTTT.

This clone was counted a few times. The chain joins TRBV5-1 to TRBJ2-7, with 14 bases identical to TRBD2. The J segment lost 0 bases and the V segment lost 0 bases, leaving 2 bases of the junction unmatched. This CDR3 region has 17 residues. Germline V gene data show CDR1 as SGHRS and CDR2 as YFSETQ. The CDR3 is CASSLGLAGGSSYEQYF. The CDR3 DNA reads as TGCGCCAGCAGCTTGGGACTAGCGGGAGGGAGCTCCTACGAGCAGTACTTC.

The chain is built from TRBV9 and TRBJ2-1, with 7 bases fitting TRBD2. After removal of 6 bases from V and 8 bases from J, the junction contained 14 bases not matched to a gene. The CDR3 consists of 15 residues. Germline CDR1 SGDLS, CDR2 YYNGEE. CDR3 sequence: CASKPSGTNGYEQFF. The CDR3 DNA is TGTGCCAGCAAGCCTTCCGGGACTAATGGCTATGAGCAGTTCTTC.

The V gene is TRBV28, the J gene TRBJ2-6; 7 nucleotides align to TRBD1. The V gene's germline CDR1 is MDHEN and CDR2 SYDVKM. After removal of 10 bases from V and 3 bases from J, the junction contained 6 bases not matched to a gene. The length of the CDR3 is 14 residues. CDR3 nucleotides: TGTGCCATCGCGAGGGGGCTTGGGGCCAACGTCCTGACTTTC. Translated: CAIARGLGANVLTF.

The chain combines TRBV7-9 with TRBJ2-2; TRBD1 aligns across 7 bases. The trim removed 6 bases at V and 6 bases at J, leaving 7 bases unmatched. This CDR3 region has 14 residues. Germline V lookup: CDR1 SEHNR, CDR2 FQNEAQ (reference sequence). The CDR3 DNA reads TGTGCCAGCAGTTTAACAGGGGTAGCCGGGGAGCTGTTTTTT. Its protein is CASSLTGVAGELFF.

The genes are TRBV30 and TRBJ1-4, with no clear D. From germline, CDR1 is GTSNPN and CDR2 SVGIG (reference sequence). The CDR3 spans 12 residues. CDR3 DNA: TGTGCGGGAGGCAGAACTAATGAAAAACTGTTTTTT. This encodes CAGGRTNEKLFF.

V and J are TRBV7-9 and TRBJ2-7; the match to TRBD1 covers 9 bases. With 4 bases clipped from V and 5 bases from J, the junction kept 12 bases outside the gene matches. The CDR3 has 16 amino acids. CDR1 and CDR2 from the germline V gene are SEHNR and FQNEAQ (reference sequence). The CDR3: CASSYAAGTGRNEQYF. For the CDR3, the DNA is TGTGCCAGCAGCTACGCGGCTGGGACAGGGCGGAACGAGCAGTACTTC.

This clone was picked up a small number of times. This chain's CDR3 is CASSTTGGFF. CDR3 DNA: TGTGCCAGCAGTACGACTGGCGGGTTCTTC. The chain carries TRBV27 and TRBJ2-1; D gene uncertain. This CDR3 is 10 amino acids long. The germline CDR1 and CDR2 sequences are MNHEY and SMNVEV (reference sequence). With 5 bases removed from V and 15 bases from J, the gap between germline ends came to 11 bases.

This clone has only a few counts. The V and J genes are TRBV28 and TRBJ2-7; 9 bases agree with TRBD1. The germline gives CDR1 MDHEN, CDR2 SYDVKM. V lost 7 bases to trimming and J lost 6 bases; unmatched junction nucleotides: 10. This CDR3 is 14 amino acids long. As DNA, the CDR3 is TGTGCCAGCAATACAGGGGGCGGGTTATCCGAGCAGTACTTC. Translating gives CASNTGGGLSEQYF.

This clone was counted a few times. The genes are TRBV19 and TRBJ2-5; the match to TRBD1 covers 7 bases. Germline V gene lookup returns CDR1 LNHDA and CDR2 SQIVND (reference sequence). J gave up 3 bases and V 1 base, and 2 bases lay outside the gene matches. The CDR3 extends over 14 amino acids. In DNA, the CDR3 is TGTGCCAGTAGTATAGCAGGGGGAAAAGAGACCCAGTACTTC. This gives the protein CASSIAGGKETQYF. Supplemented by reference TRBV19 and TRBJ2-5, the full variable domain reads DGGITQSPKYLFRKEGQNVTLSCEQNLNHDAMYWYRQDPGQGLRLIYYSQIVNDFQKGDIAEGYSVSREKKESFPLTVTSAQKNPTAFYLCASSIAGGKETQYFGPGTRLLVL.

This clone was seen only a few times. This chain uses TRBV7-9 with TRBJ2-1, with TRBD2 matching 14 bases. CDR1 SEHNR and CDR2 FQNEAQ come from the germline V gene (reference sequence). The CDR3 has 17 amino acids. Trimming removed 5 bases from V and 8 bases from J; junction bases left unmatched: 11. Here the CDR3 DNA reads TGTGCCAGCAGCCTTACCTCGGGACTAGCGGGAGAGGATGAGCAGTTCTTC. Translated: CASSLTSGLAGEDEQFF.

This chain connects TRBV9 to TRBJ2-1; 9 nucleotides line up with TRBD2. V gave up 10 bases and J gave up 9 bases; unmatched junction bases: 14. The CDR3 runs 14 residues. Germline V gene sequence: CDR1 SGDLS, CDR2 YYNGEE. The CDR3 region has the DNA TGTGCCTCCAGCCTGGCGGGGGGGCAAGGTGAGCAGTTCTTC. This translates into CASSLAGGQGEQFF.

The sample holds a few counts of this clone. The chain joins TRBV29-1 to TRBJ2-7, with 7 bases identical to TRBD1. Germline-derived CDR1 and CDR2 are SQVTM and ANQGSEA. The length of the CDR3 is 15 residues. Trimming at V came to 4 bases and at J to 6 bases, leaving 15 bases not matched to a gene. The CDR3 DNA follows: TGCAGCGTTGCCCCCCGACAGGGCGTAACGGGCGAGCAGTACTTC. Translated: CSVAPRQGVTGEQYF.

The chain carries TRBV28 and TRBJ2-1; no clear D gene. This CDR3 is built from 10 residues. Germline assignment: CDR1 MDHEN and CDR2 SYDVKM. V was shortened by 8 bases and J by 7 bases, with 6 bases between the two germline ends. This chain's CDR3 is CASGRNEQFF. The CDR3 nucleotides read TGTGCCAGCGGTCGGAATGAGCAGTTCTTC.

Only a few counts were recorded for this clone. V gene TRBV7-9 combines with J gene TRBJ1-4; D is perhaps TRBD1 (5 bases). Trimming took 1 base from V and 10 from J, leaving 16 bases between them. Germline CDR1 reads SEHNR; CDR2 reads FQNEAQ (reference sequence). The CDR3 covers 15 residues. The CDR3 nucleotides are TGTGCCAGCAGCTTAGGTTCGGAGCAGGGAGGAAAACTGTTTTTT. It specifies CASSLGSEQGGKLFF.

The genes are TRBV4-3 and TRBJ1-4, with D possibly matching TRBD1 (5 bases). This CDR3 contains 14 residues. V was pared by 1 base and J by 8 bases, with 11 bases between. In germline, CDR1 is LGHNA, CDR2 YSLEER. The CDR3, as DNA: TGCGCCAGCAGCCAAGTCAGGGTGGACGAAAAACTGTTTTTT. Translated, it gives CASSQVRVDEKLFF.

CDR3 sequence reads: CASSEGLAGTDTQYF. As DNA, the CDR3 is TGTGCCAGCAGTGAAGGACTAGCGGGCACAGATACGCAGTATTTT. V is TRBV6-1 and J is TRBJ2-3, with 9 bases lining up with TRBD2. CDR3 length: 15 residues. The germline CDR1 and CDR2 sequences are MNHNS and SASEGT. The V segment lost 1 base and the J segment 1 base; nucleotides outside the gene matches: 0.

The chain has TRBV30 and TRBJ1-3; D is unresolved. V was cut by 0 bases and J by 4 bases, with 10 bases left in between. Germline V gives CDR1 GTSNPN, CDR2 SVGIG (reference sequence). The length of the CDR3 is 14 residues. The CDR3 coding sequence is TGTGCCTGGAGTGTAAACTTTGAGGGAAACACCATATATTTT. This translates into CAWSVNFEGNTIYF.